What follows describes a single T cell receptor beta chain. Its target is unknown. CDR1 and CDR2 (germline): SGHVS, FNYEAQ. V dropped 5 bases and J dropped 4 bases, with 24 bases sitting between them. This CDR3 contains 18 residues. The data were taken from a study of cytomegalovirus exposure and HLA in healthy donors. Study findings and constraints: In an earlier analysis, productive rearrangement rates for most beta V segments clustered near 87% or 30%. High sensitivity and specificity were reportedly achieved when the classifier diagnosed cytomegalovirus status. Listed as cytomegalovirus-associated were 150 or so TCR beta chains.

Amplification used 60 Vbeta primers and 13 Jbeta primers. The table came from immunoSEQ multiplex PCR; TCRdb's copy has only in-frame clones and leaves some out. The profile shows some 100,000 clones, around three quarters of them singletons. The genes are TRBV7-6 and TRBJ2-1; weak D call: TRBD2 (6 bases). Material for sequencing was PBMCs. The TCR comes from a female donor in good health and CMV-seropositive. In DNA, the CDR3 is TGTGCCAGCAGCCCGTGGGGCCCGAGGGACTCCGTATACAATGAGCAGTTCTTC. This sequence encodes CASSPWGPRDSVYNEQFF.